This record looks at one T cell receptor beta chain sequence and its context. Antigen unknown. Individual cDNA molecules received unique molecular identifiers. TCRdb ran MiXCR on the 5' RACE reads and lists one entry per CDR3 protein. The sample yields tens of thousands of distinct CDR3 sequences, roughly 11% seen once. The entry originates in a study of early T cells in non-severe SARS-CoV-2 infection. Study in general: From unsorted whole blood, bulk RNA was sequenced, and the chains remained unpaired. Study-level results: VDJdb matches were skewed toward anti-spike CD8 T cell responses.

CDR1 and CDR2 from the germline V gene are DFQATT and SNEGSKA (reference sequence). Trimming took 3 bases from V and 7 from J; bases not matched to a gene: 4. The CDR3 consists of 12 residues. This receptor was identified in an adult who was a healthcare worker with PCR-confirmed SARS-CoV-2 infection or an uninfected control (not recorded which). This chain connects TRBV20-1 to TRBJ1-1, with 8 bases identical to TRBD1. Sequenced material: whole blood. The CDR3 reads CSARDRAHEAFF. As DNA, the CDR3 is TGCAGTGCTAGGGACAGGGCCCATGAAGCTTTCTTT.